This T cell receptor beta chain derives from a study of beta chain features in type 1 diabetes. Across the whole study: The patient and healthy donor groups were comparable for age, gender and cell yields. Study results and limitations: Relative to healthy donors, patients appeared to have naive, central memory and Treg TCRB repertoires that were more similar. Equally in patients and controls, PCR might preferentially amplify shorter templates. When Type 1 diabetes patients were examined, their TCRB CDR3s proved moderately but significantly shorter in all four CD4+ subsets.

Sorting gave populations that all exceeded 95% purity. This CDR3 contains 16 residues. Trimming pared 2 bases from V and 0 bases from J, leaving 14 bases between. CDR1 and CDR2 from the germline V gene are KGHSH and LQKENI. Turning to this clone: The antigen remains unidentified.

The investigators reverse transcribed all of the isolated RNA, so they sequenced expressed TCRB transcripts. Assay used: immunoSEQ multiplex PCR; TCRdb lists only in-frame clones, some missing. The sample lists some 640,000 clones; 11% to 15% were seen once. V gene TRBV18 combines with J gene TRBJ2-7; unclear D gene. This clonotype was sampled from a man between 18 and 35 years old with type 1 diabetes. Material: naive CD4+ T cells from blood. CDR3 region: CASSPSVLTYSYEQYF. CDR3 in DNA: TGTGCCAGCTCACCATCAGTACTTACTTACTCCTACGAGCAGTACTTC. Filled out from reference TRBV18 and TRBJ2-7, the complete variable domain reads NAGVMQNPRHLVRRRGQEARLRCSPMKGHSHVYWYRQLPEEGLKFMVYLQKENIIDESGMPKERFSAEFPKEGPSILRIQQVVRGDSAAYFCASSPSVLTYSYEQYFGPGTRLTVT.